Listed below are T cell receptor beta chains from one sample, sequenced in a study of T cell responses to AZD1222 COVID-19 vaccine. The repertoire was sequenced with immunoSEQ multiplex PCR; TCRdb's copy has only in-frame clones and lacks some. The table records under 140,000 clones, over 90% of them present only once. Material: peripheral blood, obtained 28 days after the second AZD1222 dose. The receptors derive from an adult who received the AZD1222 COVID-19 vaccine. Each CDR3 is given with its conserved first and last residue. A D gene is named only where the DNA matches it firmly. The size entry is marked missing in some rows and otherwise reads once, few, many or a size class.

TRBJ2-1 . TRBV3-1/TRBV3-2 . TGTGCCAGCAGCCAAGCTTTGGCGGGGTTCAATGAGCAGTTCTTC CASSQALAGFNEQFF
TRBJ2-6 TRBD1 TRBV18 . TGTGCCAGCTCACCCATCTCCGGGACAGGCCCATCTGGGGCCAACGTCCTGACTTTC CASSPISGTGPSGANVLTF
TRBJ2-3 . TRBV5-4 . TGTGCCAGCAGCTTGAGGATTGGGTTAAGGAGCACAGATACGCAGTATTTT CASSLRIGLRSTDTQYF
TRBJ1-2 TRBD1 TRBV2 . TGTGCCAGCAGCAGGATTTCGACAGGGTCTTACTATGGCTACACCTTC CASSRISTGSYYGYTF
TRBJ2-7 . TRBV11-2 . TGTGCCAGCAGCTCGAATATGTACGAGCAGTACTTC CASSSNMYEQYF
TRBJ1-3 . TRBV7-8 once TGTGCCAGCAGCTTATATAAGGGTGCGGGAAACACCATATATTTT CASSLYKGAGNTIYF
TRBJ2-3 . TRBV7-8 . TGTGCCAGCAGCCCCTCCAGCGGGACACGTCCAAGGGGGACGCAGTATTTT CASSPSSGTRPRGTQYF
TRBJ2-1 TRBD2 TRBV4-1 . TGCGCCAGCAGCCATAGACTAGCGGGAGGGCCAACCAATGAGCAGTTCTTC CASSHRLAGGPTNEQFF
TRBJ2-7 . TRBV4-1 . TGCGCCAGCAGCCCCCTAACCACAGGGTACGAGCAGTACTTC CASSPLTTGYEQYF
TRBJ1-4 TRBD1 TRBV29-1 . TGCAGCGGCGGACAGGCTAATGAAAAACTGTTTTTT CSGGQANEKLFF
TRBJ2-7 . TRBV5-1 . TGCGCCAGCAGCTTGGCCGGTAACGAGCAGTACTTC CASSLAGNEQYF
TRBJ2-2 . TRBV3-1/TRBV3-2 . TGTGCCAGCAGCCCTACTAGACCCGGGGAGCTGTTTTTT CASSPTRPGELFF
TRBJ2-7 . TRBV3-1/TRBV3-2 . TGTGCCAGCAGCCAAATGGGGACGATTGGGTACGAGCAGTACTTC CASSQMGTIGYEQYF
TRBJ2-6 TRBD1 TRBV5-1 . TGCGCCAGCACCGGACAGGGGGCCCTCTCTGGGGCCAACGTCCTGACTTTC CASTGQGALSGANVLTF
TRBJ2-7 TRBD1 TRBV19 . TGTGCCAGTAGTATGTATTACGGGACAGGGGCCTCCTACGAGCAGTACTTC CASSMYYGTGASYEQYF
TRBJ1-4 . TRBV4-2 . TGTGCCAGCAGGGTGATAGGGAGAGTTACAACTAATGAAAAACTGTTTTTT CASRVIGRVTTNEKLFF
TRBJ1-4 . TRBV5-1 . TGCGCCAGCAGCTTGCGGGTGGGTGAAAAACTGTTTTTT CASSLRVGEKLFF
TRBJ2-1 . TRBV19 . TGTGCCAGTAGTCCCGGCTCCTACAATGAGCAGTTCTTC CASSPGSYNEQFF
TRBJ1-5 . TRBV6-9 . TGTGCCAGCAGTTTCTGTCCGGGTGGCAATCAGCCCCAGCATTTT CASSFCPGGNQPQHF
TRBJ1-2 . TRBV2 few TGTGCCAGCACTGTAAGACGGAATGGCTACACCTTC CASTVRRNGYTF
TRBJ1-3 . TRBV6-5 . TGTGCCAGCAGTTACTTCTTACGGAGTAACGGAAACACCATATATTTT CASSYFLRSNGNTIYF
TRBJ2-7 . TRBV9 . TGTGCCAGCAGCCCCGGGACGCGTACCTACGAGCAGTACTTC CASSPGTRTYEQYF
TRBJ1-2 TRBD1 TRBV18 . TGTGCCAGCTCACCATCGGGACAGGACTATGGCTACACCTTC CASSPSGQDYGYTF
TRBJ2-1 TRBD2 TRBV9 . TGTGCCAGCAGCGGGCAAGCTAGCGGGAGCACGAGGGATGAGCAGTTCTTC CASSGQASGSTRDEQFF
TRBJ2-2 . TRBV13 . TGTGCCAGCAGCGTGGACAGCCCCGGGGAGCTGTTTTTT CASSVDSPGELFF
TRBJ1-3 . TRBV6-5 . TGTGCCAGCAGCTTTGACAGAGCCGGAAACACCATATATTTT CASSFDRAGNTIYF
TRBJ1-1 . TRBV7-9 . TGTGCCAGCAGCTTAAGTCAGGGACAACCGAACACTGAAGCTTTCTTT CASSLSQGQPNTEAFF
TRBJ1-6 . TRBV14 . TGTGCCAGCAGCCGAACCACTACGAGGGTAAATTCACCCCTCCACTTT CASSRTTTRVNSPLHF
TRBJ1-2 TRBD1 TRBV2 once TGTGCCAGCACTTGGGCAGGGGGTGGCTACACCTTC CASTWAGGGYTF
TRBJ1-6 TRBD1 TRBV19 few TGTGCCAGTAGTATAGAGGAGCAGGGGGATTCACCCCTCCACTTT CASSIEEQGDSPLHF
TRBJ2-1 . TRBV6-5 . TGTGCCAGCAGTTACACGGGGTACAATGAGCAGTTCTTC CASSYTGYNEQFF
TRBJ2-1 TRBD1 TRBV18 . TGTGCCAGCTCACTCACGGACAGGGGTGTAAGTGAGCAGTTCTTC CASSLTDRGVSEQFF
TRBJ2-1 TRBD2 TRBV5-1 . TGCGCCAGCAGCTTGGAGGGCGGGAGGTCTTACAATGAGCAGTTCTTC CASSLEGGRSYNEQFF
TRBJ2-7 TRBD1 TRBV7-9 . TGTGCCAGCAGCCTGACCGGGACAGGTTCCTACGAGCAGTACTTC CASSLTGTGSYEQYF
TRBJ2-5 . TRBV6-2/TRBV6-3 . TGTGCCAGCAGTTCGGCTCAAGAGACCCAGTACTTC CASSSAQETQYF
TRBJ1-1 . TRBV27 . TGTGCCAGCAGTTTAAGTCCTCGGAGCACTGAAGCTTTCTTT CASSLSPRSTEAFF
TRBJ1-1 TRBD1 TRBV6-5 . TGTGCCAGCAGTCATGACAGGGTCAGAGTAGGAGCTTTCTTT CASSHDRVRVGAFF